The 19 T cell receptor beta chains presented below share a single source sample, sequenced in a study of T cell responses to AZD1222 COVID-19 vaccine. Profiled with immunoSEQ multiplex PCR; TCRdb holds only in-frame clones, not every one. Of about 160,000 clones in the sample, approximately 88% were seen once. Here the sequenced sample was peripheral blood, taken 28 days after the second AZD1222 dose. The receptors here all came from an adult who received the AZD1222 COVID-19 vaccine.

The V and J genes are TRBV5-6 and TRBJ2-5, with D tentatively TRBD1 (6 bases). The CDR3 extends over 14 amino acids. V lost 1 base, J lost 5 bases, and 12 bases lay in between. Germline V lookup: CDR1 SGHDT, CDR2 YYEEEE. CDR3 residues: CASSLYRRGETQYF. The CDR3 DNA follows: TGTGCCAGCAGCTTGTACCGTAGGGGGGAGACCCAGTACTTC.

This sequence joins TRBV3-1 (or the pseudogene TRBV3-2) and TRBJ2-7; D unresolved. CDR1 and CDR2 from the germline V gene are LGHDT and YNNKEL (reference sequence). V lost 1 base to trimming and J lost 6 bases, with 7 bases between them. The CDR3 totals 12 residues. In nucleotides, the CDR3 is TGTGCCAGCAGCCAAGCGGGTTTCGAGCAGTACTTC. Its protein is CASSQAGFEQYF.

This chain connects TRBV6-5 to TRBJ1-5; D may be TRBD1 (6 bases). The CDR3 runs to 15 residues. The ends were cut back, 8 bases at V and 0 bases at J, with 14 bases in the middle. Germline assignment: CDR1 MNHEY and CDR2 SVGAGI. CDR3 in DNA: TGTGCCAGCGACCCCCGGGACACTAGCAATCAGCCCCAGCATTTT. It codes for CASDPRDTSNQPQHF.

This clone has more than one count but fewer than ten. The chain couples TRBV5-1 to TRBJ2-7; tentatively, D is TRBD1 (6 bases). From germline, CDR1 is SGHRS and CDR2 YFSETQ. The CDR3 has 15 residues. Trimming took off 0 bases at V and 2 bases at J, with 12 bases between the two ends. Here the CDR3 DNA reads TGCGCCAGCAGCTTGGGACAGGAGCGGACCTACGAGCAGTACTTC. Residues: CASSLGQERTYEQYF.

The DNA of the CDR3 is TGTGCCTGGAGGGGGGGACTTCTCTCTGGAAACACCATATATTTT. Residues: CAWRGGLLSGNTIYF. The J gene is TRBJ1-3, the V gene TRBV30, with D maybe TRBD1 (5 bases). The CDR3 contains 15 residues. Germline CDR1 is GTSNPN and CDR2 is SVGIG (reference sequence). The germline V and J ends were trimmed by 3 bases and 0 bases, with 12 bases remaining between them.

The rearrangement joins TRBV4-3 to TRBJ2-2; D ambiguous. The V end was cut by 0 bases, the J end by 8 bases, with 10 bases between. This CDR3 has 14 amino acids. CDR1 and CDR2 (germline): LGHNA, YSLEER. The DNA for the CDR3 is TGCGCCAGCAGCCAAGAAAGAAGGTTAGGGGAGCTGTTTTTT. The encoded protein is CASSQERRLGELFF.

This chain connects TRBV7-8 to TRBJ2-1, with 7 bases matching TRBD1. Germline CDR1 SGHVS, CDR2 FQNEAQ. CDR3 size: 17 residues. J lost 10 bases, V lost 2 bases, and 17 bases had no gene match. The CDR3 loop reads CASSLPLRLKGRGEQFF. CDR3 DNA sequence: TGTGCCAGCAGCTTACCGCTTAGACTTAAGGGCAGGGGGGAGCAGTTCTTC.

The gene calls are TRBV5-6 and TRBJ1-4, with D perhaps matching TRBD1 (5 bases). Trimming took 2 bases from V and 11 from J, leaving 13 bases between them. The CDR3 covers 13 residues. Germline values: CDR1 SGHDT, CDR2 YYEEEE. This CDR3 reads CASSLRAGLKLFF. The CDR3 bases are TGTGCCAGCAGCTTACGAGCAGGGTTGAAACTGTTTTTT.

The sample holds one count of this clone. This chain links TRBV7-8 with TRBJ2-3; 10 bases are shared with TRBD1. J gave up 4 bases and V 4 bases, and 8 bases lay outside the gene matches. The CDR3 has 16 amino acids. Looked up from germline, CDR1 is SGHVS and CDR2 is FQNEAQ. In DNA form, the CDR3 reads TGTGCCAGCAGCTCACTCCGGGACAGGGGATCAGATACGCAGTATTTT. Translation gives CASSSLRDRGSDTQYF.

The V and J genes are TRBV6-2 or TRBV6-3 and TRBJ2-3; unclear D gene. In germline, CDR1 is MNHEY, CDR2 SVGEGT. Trimming took off 7 bases at V and 4 bases at J, with 12 bases between the two ends. The length of the CDR3 is 13 residues. CDR3 protein: CASTPAAADTQYF. The DNA for the CDR3 is TGTGCCAGCACCCCGGCCGCGGCAGATACGCAGTATTTT.

This sequence joins TRBV6-5 and TRBJ2-2; 8 nucleotides line up with TRBD1. After removal of 2 bases from V and 5 bases from J, the junction contained 4 bases not matched to a gene. The CDR3 consists of 15 residues. Looked up from germline, CDR1 is MNHEY and CDR2 is SVGAGI. The CDR3 sequence is CASSYQGARTGELFF. CDR3 nucleotide sequence: TGTGCCAGCAGTTACCAGGGGGCAAGGACCGGGGAGCTGTTTTTT.

The chain uses TRBV18 and TRBJ2-1; 7 nucleotides align to TRBD2. The CDR3 contains 15 residues. Unmatched junction bases numbered 14, after V lost 2 bases and J lost 13 bases. Looked up from germline, CDR1 is KGHSH and CDR2 is LQKENI. The CDR3 region is CASSPTPTGTITQFF. CDR3 DNA sequence: TGTGCCAGCTCACCAACCCCCACCGGGACTATAACCCAGTTCTTC.

The chain recombines TRBV4-1 with TRBJ1-4, with TRBD1 as a possible D gene (5 bases). Germline V gene lookup returns CDR1 MGHRA and CDR2 YSYEKL. Trimming stripped 6 bases from V and 6 bases from J, with 14 bases between. The CDR3 totals 14 residues. The DNA of the CDR3 is TGCGCCAGCAGTCCCCCGGGGACGTATGAAAAACTGTTTTTT. This encodes CASSPPGTYEKLFF.

The V and J genes are TRBV6-4 and TRBJ1-1; 7 bases match TRBD1. V lost 6 bases to trimming and J lost 4 bases; unmatched junction nucleotides: 8. The CDR3 has 14 residues. Germline CDR1 MRHNA, CDR2 SNTAGT. CDR3: CASSLQGRLTEAFF. CDR3 DNA sequence: TGTGCCAGCAGCCTACAGGGGAGGCTCACTGAAGCTTTCTTT.

The chain combines TRBV2 with TRBJ1-5; D remains ambiguous. This CDR3 region has 15 residues. V lost 8 bases to trimming and J lost 0 bases, with 14 bases between them. Germline V gives CDR1 SNHLY, CDR2 FYNNEI. The CDR3 here is CASRTGAYSNQPQHF. The CDR3 DNA sequence: TGTGCCAGCCGGACGGGAGCTTATAGCAATCAGCCCCAGCATTTT.

The genes are TRBV27 and TRBJ1-4; no clear D. From germline, CDR1 is MNHEY and CDR2 SMNVEV (reference sequence). This CDR3 region has 15 residues. Trimming took off 6 bases at V and 3 bases at J, with 14 bases between the two ends. CDR3 residues: CASRALLTANEKLFF. The CDR3 bases are TGTGCCAGCAGGGCTCTTCTGACGGCTAATGAAAAACTGTTTTTT.

This rearrangement joins TRBV9 to TRBJ1-2; D uncertain. From germline, CDR1 is SGDLS and CDR2 YYNGEE. Trimming shortened V by 4 bases and J by 0 bases, and 13 bases separated the two germline ends. The length of the CDR3 is 15 residues. The CDR3 DNA sequence: TGTGCCAGCAGCCTCCGCGCGGCTACTAACTATGGCTACACCTTC. Its protein is CASSLRAATNYGYTF.

This sequence joins TRBV7-9 and TRBJ2-5; D might be TRBD1 or TRBD2, each matching 5 bases. Germline V gives CDR1 SEHNR, CDR2 FQNEAQ (reference sequence). The CDR3 has 18 residues. V was trimmed by 2 bases and J by 1 base, leaving 20 bases between them. DNA for the CDR3: TGTGCCAGCAGCTTAAGCGTCGGGGCGGCGCCACTCCAAGAGACCCAGTACTTC. Its protein product is CASSLSVGAAPLQETQYF.

CDR3 nucleotide sequence: TGTGCCAGCAGCCCTCAAGGGGGCACTGAAGCTTTCTTT. It encodes CASSPQGGTEAFF. The J gene is TRBJ1-1, the V gene TRBV11-2, with D perhaps TRBD1 (6 bases). The CDR3 has 13 residues. V was trimmed by 5 bases and J by 4 bases, leaving 11 bases between them. Germline V CDR1 and CDR2: SGHAT, FQNNGV.